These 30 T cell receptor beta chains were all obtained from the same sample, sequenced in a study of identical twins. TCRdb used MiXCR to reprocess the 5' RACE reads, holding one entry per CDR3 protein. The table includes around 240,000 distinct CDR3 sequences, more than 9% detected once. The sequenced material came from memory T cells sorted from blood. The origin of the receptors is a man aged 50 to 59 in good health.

The CDR3 bases are TGTGCCAGTAGCGGGACAGGGGAGAATCAGCCCCAGCATTTT. Translated: CASSGTGENQPQHF. This chain joins TRBV19 and TRBJ1-5, with TRBD1 matching over 10 bases. The CDR3 totals 14 residues. Trimming at V came to 6 bases and at J to 4 bases, leaving 3 bases not matched to a gene. In germline, CDR1 is LNHDA, CDR2 SQIVND (reference sequence).

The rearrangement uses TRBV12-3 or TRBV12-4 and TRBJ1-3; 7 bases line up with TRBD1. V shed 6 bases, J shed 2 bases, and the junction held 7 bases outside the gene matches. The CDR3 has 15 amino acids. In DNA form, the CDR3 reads TGTGCCAGCAGGACAGGGTGGAGTACTGGAAACACCATATATTTT. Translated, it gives CASRTGWSTGNTIYF.

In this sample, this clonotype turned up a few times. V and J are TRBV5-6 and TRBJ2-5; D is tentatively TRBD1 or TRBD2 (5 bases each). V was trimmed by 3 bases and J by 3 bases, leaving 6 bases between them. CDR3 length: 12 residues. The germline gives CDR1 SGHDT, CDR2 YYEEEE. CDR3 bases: TGTGCCAGCAGCTGGGGGAAAGAGACCCAGTACTTC. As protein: CASSWGKETQYF.

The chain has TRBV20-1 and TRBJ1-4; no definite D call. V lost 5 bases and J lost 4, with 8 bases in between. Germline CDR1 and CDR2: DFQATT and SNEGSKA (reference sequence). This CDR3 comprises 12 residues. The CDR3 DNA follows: TGCAGTGCTGCCCGGCTTAATGAAAAACTGTTTTTT. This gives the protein CSAARLNEKLFF.

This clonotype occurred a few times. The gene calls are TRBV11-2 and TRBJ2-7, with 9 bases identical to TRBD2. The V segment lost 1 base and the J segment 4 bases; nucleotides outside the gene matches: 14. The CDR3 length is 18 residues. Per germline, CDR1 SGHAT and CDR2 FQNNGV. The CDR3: CASSLVLAGELLAYEQYF. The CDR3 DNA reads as TGTGCCAGCAGCTTAGTATTAGCGGGAGAGTTGTTAGCGTACGAGCAGTACTTC. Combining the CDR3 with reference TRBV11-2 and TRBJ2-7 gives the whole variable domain EAGVAQSPRYKIIEKRQSVAFWCNPISGHATLYWYQQILGQGPKLLIQFQNNGVVDDSQLPKDRFSAERLKGVDSTLKIQPAKLEDSAVYLCASSLVLAGELLAYEQYFGPGTRLTVT.

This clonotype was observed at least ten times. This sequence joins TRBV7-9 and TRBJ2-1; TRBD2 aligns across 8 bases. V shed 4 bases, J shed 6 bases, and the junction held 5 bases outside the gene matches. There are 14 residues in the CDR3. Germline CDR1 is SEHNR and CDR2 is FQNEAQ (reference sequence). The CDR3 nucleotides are TGTGCCAGCAGCTCCGGGACTAGGATCAATGAGCAGTTCTTC. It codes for CASSSGTRINEQFF.

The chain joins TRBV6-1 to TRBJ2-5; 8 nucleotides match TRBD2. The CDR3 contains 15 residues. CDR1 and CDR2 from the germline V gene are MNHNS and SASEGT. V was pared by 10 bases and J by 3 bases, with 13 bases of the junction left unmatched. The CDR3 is CATTQQTSGKETQYF. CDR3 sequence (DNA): TGTGCCACCACTCAACAAACTAGCGGTAAAGAGACCCAGTACTTC.

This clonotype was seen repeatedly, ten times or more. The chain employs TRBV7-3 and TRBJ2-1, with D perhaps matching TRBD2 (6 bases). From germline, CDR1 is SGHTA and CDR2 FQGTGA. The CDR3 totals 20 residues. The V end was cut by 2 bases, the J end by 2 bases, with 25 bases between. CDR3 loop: CASSLFPPGRGPQAYNEQFF. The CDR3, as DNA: TGTGCCAGCAGCTTATTCCCGCCGGGGCGGGGCCCACAGGCCTACAATGAGCAGTTCTTC.

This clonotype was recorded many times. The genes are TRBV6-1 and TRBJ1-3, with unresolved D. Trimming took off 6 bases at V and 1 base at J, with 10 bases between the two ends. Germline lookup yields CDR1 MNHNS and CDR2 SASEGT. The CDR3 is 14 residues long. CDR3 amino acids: CASRVDQSGNTIYF. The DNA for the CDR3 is TGTGCCAGCAGAGTCGACCAATCTGGAAACACCATATATTTT.

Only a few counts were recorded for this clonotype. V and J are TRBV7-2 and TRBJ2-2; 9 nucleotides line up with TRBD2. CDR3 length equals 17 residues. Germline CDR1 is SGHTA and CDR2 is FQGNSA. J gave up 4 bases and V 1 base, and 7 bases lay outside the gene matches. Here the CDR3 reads CASSLGGGASSTGELFF. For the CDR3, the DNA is TGTGCCAGCAGCTTAGGCGGGGGGGCCTCGAGCACCGGGGAGCTGTTTTTT.

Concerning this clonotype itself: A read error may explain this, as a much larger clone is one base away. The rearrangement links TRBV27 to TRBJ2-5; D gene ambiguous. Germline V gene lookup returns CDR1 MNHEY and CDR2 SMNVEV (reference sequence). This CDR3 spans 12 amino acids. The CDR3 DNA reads TGTGCCAGCAGTTTAATAGGAGAGCCCCAGTACTTC. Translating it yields CASSLIGEPQYF.

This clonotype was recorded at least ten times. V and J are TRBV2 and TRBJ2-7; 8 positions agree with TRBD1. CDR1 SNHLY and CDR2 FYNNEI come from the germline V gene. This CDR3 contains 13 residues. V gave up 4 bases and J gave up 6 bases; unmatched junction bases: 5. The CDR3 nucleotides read TGTGCCAGCAGTGGGACAGGGTTCAGCGAGCAGTACTTC. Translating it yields CASSGTGFSEQYF.

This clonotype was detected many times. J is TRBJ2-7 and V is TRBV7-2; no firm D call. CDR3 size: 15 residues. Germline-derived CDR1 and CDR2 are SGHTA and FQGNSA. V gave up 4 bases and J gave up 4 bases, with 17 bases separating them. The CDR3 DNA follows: TGTGCCAGCAGCTCTCTCCCGGGCGCCACGTACGAGCAGTACTTC. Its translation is CASSSLPGATYEQYF.

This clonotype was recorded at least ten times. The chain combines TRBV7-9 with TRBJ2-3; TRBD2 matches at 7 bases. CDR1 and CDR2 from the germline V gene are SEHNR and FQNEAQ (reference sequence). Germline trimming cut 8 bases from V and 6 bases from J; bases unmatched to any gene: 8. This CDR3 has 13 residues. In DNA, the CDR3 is TGTGCCAGCTCGGGGGGACCGCATGATACGCAGTATTTT. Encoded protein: CASSGGPHDTQYF.

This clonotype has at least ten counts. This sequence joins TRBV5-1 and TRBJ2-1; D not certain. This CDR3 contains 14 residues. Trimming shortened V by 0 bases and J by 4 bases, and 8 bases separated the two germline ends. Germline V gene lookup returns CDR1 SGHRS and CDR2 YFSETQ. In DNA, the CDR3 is TGCGCCAGCAGCTTGGGCCAGGAATACAATGAGCAGTTCTTC. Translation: CASSLGQEYNEQFF. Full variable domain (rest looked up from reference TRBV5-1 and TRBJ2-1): KAGVTQTPRYLIKTRGQQVTLSCSPISGHRSVSWYQQTPGQGLQFLFEYFSETQRNKGNFPGRFSGRQFSNSRSEMNVSTLELGDSALYLCASSLGQEYNEQFFGPGTRLTVL.

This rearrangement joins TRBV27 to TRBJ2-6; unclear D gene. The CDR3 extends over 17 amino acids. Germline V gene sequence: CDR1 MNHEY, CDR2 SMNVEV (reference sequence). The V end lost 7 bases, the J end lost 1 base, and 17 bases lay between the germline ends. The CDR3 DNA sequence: TGTGCCAGCACTCCCCAGGCAGGCCAATCTGGGGCCAACGTCCTGACTTTC. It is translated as CASTPQAGQSGANVLTF.

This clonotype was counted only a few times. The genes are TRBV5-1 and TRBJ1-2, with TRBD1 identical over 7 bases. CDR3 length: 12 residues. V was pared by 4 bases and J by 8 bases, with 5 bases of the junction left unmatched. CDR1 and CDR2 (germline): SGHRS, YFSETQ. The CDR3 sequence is CASSEGAGGYTF. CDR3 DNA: TGCGCCAGCAGCGAGGGGGCGGGAGGCTACACCTTC.

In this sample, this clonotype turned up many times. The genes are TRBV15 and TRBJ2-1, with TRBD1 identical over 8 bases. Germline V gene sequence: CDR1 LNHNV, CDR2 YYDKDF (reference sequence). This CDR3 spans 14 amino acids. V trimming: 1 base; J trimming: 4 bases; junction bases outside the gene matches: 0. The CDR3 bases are TGTGCCACCAGCAGAGGACAGGGGTACAATGAGCAGTTCTTC. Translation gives CATSRGQGYNEQFF.

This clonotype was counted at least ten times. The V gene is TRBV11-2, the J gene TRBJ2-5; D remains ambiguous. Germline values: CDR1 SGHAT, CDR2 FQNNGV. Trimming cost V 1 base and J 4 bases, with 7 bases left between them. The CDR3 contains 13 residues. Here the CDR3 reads CASSLVGRETQYF. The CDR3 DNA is TGTGCCAGCAGCTTAGTGGGCAGAGAGACCCAGTACTTC.

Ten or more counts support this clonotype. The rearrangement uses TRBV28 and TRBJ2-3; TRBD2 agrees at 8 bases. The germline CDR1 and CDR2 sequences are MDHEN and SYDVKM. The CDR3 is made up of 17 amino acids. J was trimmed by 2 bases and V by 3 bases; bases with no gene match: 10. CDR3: CASSFPKGGRSTDTQYF. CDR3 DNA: TGTGCCAGCAGTTTCCCGAAGGGCGGGAGGTCCACAGATACGCAGTATTTT.

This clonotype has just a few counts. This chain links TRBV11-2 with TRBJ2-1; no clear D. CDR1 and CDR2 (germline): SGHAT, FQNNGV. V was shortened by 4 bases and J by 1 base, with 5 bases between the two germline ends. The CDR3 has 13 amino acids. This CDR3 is CASSSASYNEQFF. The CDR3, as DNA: TGTGCCAGCAGCTCCGCATCCTACAATGAGCAGTTCTTC. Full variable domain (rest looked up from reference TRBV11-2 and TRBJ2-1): EAGVAQSPRYKIIEKRQSVAFWCNPISGHATLYWYQQILGQGPKLLIQFQNNGVVDDSQLPKDRFSAERLKGVDSTLKIQPAKLEDSAVYLCASSSASYNEQFFGPGTRLTVL.

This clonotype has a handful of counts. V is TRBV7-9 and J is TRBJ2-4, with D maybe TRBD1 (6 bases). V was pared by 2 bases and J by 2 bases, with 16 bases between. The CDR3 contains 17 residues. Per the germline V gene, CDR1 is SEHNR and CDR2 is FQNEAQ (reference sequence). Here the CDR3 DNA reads TGTGCCAGCAGCTTAACCCTCGGACAGCCGTCCAAAAACATTCAGTACTTC. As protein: CASSLTLGQPSKNIQYF.

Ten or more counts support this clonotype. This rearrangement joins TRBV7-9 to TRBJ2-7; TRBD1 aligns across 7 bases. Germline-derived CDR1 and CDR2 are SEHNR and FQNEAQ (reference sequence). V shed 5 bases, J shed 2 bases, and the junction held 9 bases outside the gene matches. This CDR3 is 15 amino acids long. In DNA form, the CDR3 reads TGTGCCAGCAGCCAACAGGGGCTAGGAACCTACGAGCAGTACTTC. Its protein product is CASSQQGLGTYEQYF.

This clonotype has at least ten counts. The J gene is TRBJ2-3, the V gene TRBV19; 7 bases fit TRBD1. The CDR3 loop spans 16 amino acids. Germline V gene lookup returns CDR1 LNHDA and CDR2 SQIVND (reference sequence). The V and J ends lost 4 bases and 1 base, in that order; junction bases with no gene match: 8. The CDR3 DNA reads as TGTGCCAGTAGTAGAGGAGACAGGGTTGGCACAGATACGCAGTATTTT. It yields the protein CASSRGDRVGTDTQYF.

The CDR3 spells CASSTRDSTTYEQYF. CDR3 DNA: TGTGCCAGCAGTACCCGGGATTCTACTACGTACGAGCAGTACTTC. The chain carries TRBV6-1 and TRBJ2-7; TRBD2 might be the D (5 bases). CDR3 length equals 15 residues. V was trimmed by 5 bases and J by 4 bases, leaving 18 bases between them. Per germline, CDR1 MNHNS and CDR2 SASEGT.

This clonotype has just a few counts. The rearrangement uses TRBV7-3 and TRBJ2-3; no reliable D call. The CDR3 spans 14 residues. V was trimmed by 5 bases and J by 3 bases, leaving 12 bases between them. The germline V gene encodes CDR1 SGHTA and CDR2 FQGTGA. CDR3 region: CASSPHIGTDTQYF. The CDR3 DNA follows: TGTGCCAGCAGCCCACATATTGGGACAGATACGCAGTATTTT.

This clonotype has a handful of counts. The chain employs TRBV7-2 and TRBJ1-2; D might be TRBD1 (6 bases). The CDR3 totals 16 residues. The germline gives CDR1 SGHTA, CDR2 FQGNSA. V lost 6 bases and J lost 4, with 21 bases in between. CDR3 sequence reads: CASSQMAGGWGYGYTF. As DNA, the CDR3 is TGTGCCAGCAGTCAGATGGCTGGGGGCTGGGGCTATGGCTACACCTTC.

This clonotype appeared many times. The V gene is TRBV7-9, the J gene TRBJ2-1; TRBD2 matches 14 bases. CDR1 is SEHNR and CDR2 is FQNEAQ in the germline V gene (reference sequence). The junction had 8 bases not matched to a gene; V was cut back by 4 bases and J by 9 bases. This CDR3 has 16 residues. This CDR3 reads CASSSDGTSGRFEQFF. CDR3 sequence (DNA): TGTGCCAGCAGCTCAGACGGGACTAGCGGGAGATTTGAGCAGTTCTTC.

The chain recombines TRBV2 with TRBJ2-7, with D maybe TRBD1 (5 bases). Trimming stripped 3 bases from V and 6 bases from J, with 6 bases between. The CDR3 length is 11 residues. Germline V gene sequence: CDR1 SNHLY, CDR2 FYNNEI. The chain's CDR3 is CASSEGPEQYF. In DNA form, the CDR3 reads TGTGCCAGCAGTGAGGGGCCCGAGCAGTACTTC.

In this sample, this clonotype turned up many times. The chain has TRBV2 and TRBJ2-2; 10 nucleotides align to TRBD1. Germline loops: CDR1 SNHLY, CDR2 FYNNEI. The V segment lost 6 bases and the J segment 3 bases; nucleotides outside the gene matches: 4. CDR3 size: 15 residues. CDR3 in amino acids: CASSTGQGYTGELFF. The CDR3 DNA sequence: TGTGCCAGCAGCACGGGACAGGGGTACACCGGGGAGCTGTTTTTT.